This T cell receptor beta chain was observed in a study of OX40 agonist ivuxolimab in advanced cancers. Germline CDR1 is MNHNS and CDR2 is SASEGT. The CDR3 has 16 amino acids. J lost 3 bases, V lost 4 bases, and 8 bases had no gene match. Study-wide points: CD4+ and CD8+ blood T cells expanded clonally by week 6 at 0.1 to 3.0 mg/kg.

Repertoires were generated with immunoSEQ multiplex PCR, while TCRdb's copy carries only in-frame clones and drops some. The sample yields 50,000 to 80,000 clones, around 90% seen once. This clone was seen just once. Its antigen is unknown. The sample here was CD4+ or CD8+ T cells sorted from blood, taken in a trial of the OX40 agonist ivuxolimab. The clonotype comes from an adult with an advanced solid tumor such as melanoma, head and neck, liver or kidney cancer. The rearrangement uses TRBV6-1 and TRBJ2-3; 9 nucleotides align to TRBD2. The CDR3 bases are TGTGCCAGCAGTGTTCATAGCGGGAGCGGAACAGATACGCAGTATTTT. It codes for CASSVHSGSGTDTQYF.